Listed below are T cell receptor beta chains from one sample, sequenced in a study of siplizumab effects on memory and regulatory T cells. Clones were read by immunoSEQ multiplex PCR, and TCRdb kept only the in-frame ones, dropping some. The sample shows a few thousand clones, 45% to 50% of them seen only once. These TCRs' antigens remain unknown. Sequencing was carried out using CFSE-low (dividing) CD4+ T cells sorted from an allogeneic mixed lymphocyte reaction. The receptors were gathered from a human donor in good health; the cells came from an allogeneic mixed lymphocyte reaction. Some clones in this sample may be carry-over from other donors' samples. The CDR3 runs from the conserved cysteine through the conserved F or W. Fields, in order: V gene, J gene, D gene, clone size, CDR3 DNA, CDR3 protein. D genes are given only for firm matches. Clone size is given for some rows only: seen once, a few or many times, or a class if the clone is expanded.

TRBV20-1,TRBJ1-1,NA,NA,TGCAGTGCTAGGGAGAACACTGAAGCTTTCTTT,CSARENTEAFF
TRBV6-5,TRBJ2-5,TRBD1,NA,TGTGCCAGCAGGAGGACAGGGCAAGAGACCCAGTACTTC,CASRRTGQETQYF
TRBV6-5,TRBJ1-3,NA,NA,TGTGCCAGCAGTTATTCCCGGGCAGGGGCTGGAAACACCATATATTTT,CASSYSRAGAGNTIYF
TRBV6-5,TRBJ1-2,NA,few,TGTGCCAGCAGTCCGGGCTACCGTCCCTATGGCTACACCTTC,CASSPGYRPYGYTF
TRBV7-7,TRBJ2-7,NA,NA,TGTGCTAGCAGCCGGGGGCCAATAGCGGAACTCTACGAGCAGTACTTC,CASSRGPIAELYEQYF
TRBV6-5,TRBJ2-7,NA,NA,TGTGCCAGCGATATGAAGGGACGTACCTCCTACGAGCAGTACTTC,CASDMKGRTSYEQYF
TRBV6-5,TRBJ2-1,NA,NA,TGTGCCAGCCGCGACGGTTACAATGAGCAGTTCTTC,CASRDGYNEQFF
TRBV6-1,TRBJ1-2,NA,once,TGTGCCAGCAGTCCCAGGCAGGGACTCCATGGCTACACCTTC,CASSPRQGLHGYTF
TRBV5-1,TRBJ2-7,NA,NA,TGCGCCAGCAGCGCGGGATTGGACGAGCAGTACTTC,CASSAGLDEQYF
TRBV5-1,TRBJ2-7,TRBD2,NA,TGCGCCAGCAGCCTACCGGGACTAGCGGGGACAAAAGAGCAGTACTTC,CASSLPGLAGTKEQYF
TRBV19,TRBJ2-7,NA,NA,TGTGCCAGTAGTATCGGCCGGGACACCCGGCAGTACTTC,CASSIGRDTRQYF
TRBV6-5,TRBJ2-7,NA,once,TGTGCCAGCAGTTACCGGGACAACTACGAGCAGTACTTC,CASSYRDNYEQYF
TRBV4-2,TRBJ2-1,TRBD2,few,TGTGCCAGCAGCCAAGAAATGGGGGGGGAATACAATGAGCAGTTCTTC,CASSQEMGGEYNEQFF
TRBV11-1,TRBJ2-2,NA,NA,TGTGCCAGCAGCTCAGCGGGTTCGAACACCGGGGAGCTGTTTTTT,CASSSAGSNTGELFF
TRBV6-1,TRBJ2-1,TRBD2,NA,TGTGCCAGCAGTGAAGCCCCGGGACTAGTCTATGAGCAGTTCTTC,CASSEAPGLVYEQFF
TRBV6-5,TRBJ2-1,NA,NA,TGTGCCAGCAGTTACTCGACCGTATACAATGAGCAGTTCTTC,CASSYSTVYNEQFF
TRBV7-9,TRBJ2-5,NA,NA,TGTGCCAGCAGCGGTCCTCCCATACAAGAGACCCAGTACTTC,CASSGPPIQETQYF
TRBV18,TRBJ2-1,TRBD2,NA,TGTGCCAGCTCACCACCGGTGACGGGAGGTGAGCAGTTCTTC,CASSPPVTGGEQFF
TRBV5-4,TRBJ2-3,NA,NA,TGTGCCAGCAGCTTGGTTGGTGGGTCAGATACGCAGTATTTT,CASSLVGGSDTQYF
TRBV2,TRBJ2-5,TRBD2,once,TGTGCCAGCAGTGAAACTAGCGGGAGTATAATCGCCCAGTACTTC,CASSETSGSIIAQYF
TRBV27,TRBJ1-1,NA,few,TGTGCCAGCAGTCAAAGGGAGGGATTGGCTGAAGCTTTCTTT,CASSQREGLAEAFF
TRBV18,TRBJ1-1,NA,NA,TGTGTCAGCTCACCGCAGTCAAATCAGGGTACGAACACTGAAGCTTTCTTT,CVSSPQSNQGTNTEAFF
TRBV7-9,TRBJ2-5,NA,NA,TGTGCCAGCAGCCCGCGGCAGGAGGAGACCCAGTACTTC,CASSPRQEETQYF
TRBV10-3,TRBJ2-1,NA,few,TGTGCCATCAACCAACCCGGGGGGCGGGAGATGGGCAATGAGCAGTTCTTC,CAINQPGGREMGNEQFF
TRBV6-5,TRBJ1-2,NA,NA,TGTGCCAGCAGCCTTCTGGGTGATGCCAAGGGGTACACCTTC,CASSLLGDAKGYTF
TRBV19,TRBJ1-2,NA,NA,TGTGCCAGTAGTCGGCAGGACTATGGCTACACCTTC,CASSRQDYGYTF
TRBV5-6,TRBJ1-1,NA,medium-sized,TGTGCCAGCAGTTTTGACCAGGAGTCTTTCTTT,CASSFDQESFF
TRBV7-2,TRBJ2-7,TRBD2,NA,TGTGCCAGCAGCTTTATGGGGACTACCAACTACGAGCAGTACTTC,CASSFMGTTNYEQYF
TRBV5-6,TRBJ2-1,NA,NA,TGTGCCAGCAGCTTGGGGTCACTGTCCTACAATGAGCAGTTCTTC,CASSLGSLSYNEQFF
TRBV6-5,TRBJ1-2,TRBD1,NA,TGTGCCAGCAGTTACTCCGGGACAGCCTACGGCTACACCTTC,CASSYSGTAYGYTF
TRBV18,TRBJ1-5,NA,NA,TGTGCCAGCTCACTAGACAGTACACGCAATCAGCCCCAGCATTTT,CASSLDSTRNQPQHF